This T cell receptor (beta chain) was sequenced during a study of OX40 agonist ivuxolimab in advanced cancers. CDR1 SSHAT and CDR2 FNYEAQ come from the germline V gene (reference sequence). The germline V and J ends were trimmed by 0 bases and 1 base, with 10 bases remaining between them. The CDR3 has 15 amino acids. TCRdb keeps only in-frame clones here, not all; method: immunoSEQ multiplex PCR. The sample holds 65,000 to 95,000 clones, approximately 89% seen once. The chain recombines TRBV7-7 with TRBJ2-7; possibly TRBD1 for D (5 bases). The sequence came from an adult with an advanced solid tumor such as melanoma, head and neck, liver or kidney cancer. The input for sequencing was CD4+ or CD8+ T cells sorted from blood, taken in a trial of the OX40 agonist ivuxolimab. The CDR3 coding sequence is TGTGCCAGCAGCTTAGCAGCCAGGGAATCCTACGAGCAGTACTTC. Its protein is CASSLAARESYEQYF.